These 31 T cell receptor beta chains originate from one sample sequenced in a study of OX40 agonist ivuxolimab in advanced cancers. The method was immunoSEQ multiplex PCR; TCRdb's version includes in-frame clones alone and lacks a portion of them. The sample has 55,000 to 70,000 clones, approximately 86% seen once. The specimen was CD4+ or CD8+ T cells sorted from blood, collected in a trial of the OX40 agonist ivuxolimab. These receptors were taken from an adult with an advanced solid tumor such as melanoma, head and neck, liver or kidney cancer.

J is TRBJ1-4 and V is TRBV11-2; no reliable D call. Germline values: CDR1 SGHAT, CDR2 FQNNGV. The germline V and J ends were trimmed by 0 bases and 8 bases, with 13 bases remaining between them. This CDR3 has 15 residues. CDR3 amino acids: CASSLDLSGPEKLFF. CDR3 DNA: TGTGCCAGCAGCTTAGATCTTTCGGGTCCAGAAAAACTGTTTTTT.

The genes are TRBV5-1 and TRBJ2-2, with D tentatively TRBD2 (6 bases). This CDR3 comprises 14 residues. Between the trimmed V and J ends, which lost 0 bases and 6 bases, there was a span of 9 bases. Germline assignment: CDR1 SGHRS and CDR2 YFSETQ. The CDR3 bases are TGCGCCAGCAGCTTGGCCTGGGGGGCCGGGGAGCTGTTTTTT. It yields the protein CASSLAWGAGELFF.

This chain uses TRBV21-1 with TRBJ2-7; TRBD2 was called by the table and not checked on the DNA. TRBV21-1 is a recognized pseudogene. The CDR3 consists of 16 residues. CDR3 amino acids: CASSKAWVAGLYEQYF. The CDR3 coding sequence is TGTGCCAGCAGCAAAGCGTGGGTAGCGGGACTCTACGAGCAGTACTTC.

This chain uses TRBV27 with TRBJ2-3; 10 bases are a match to TRBD2. J lost 3 bases, V lost 6 bases, and 9 bases had no gene match. The CDR3 is 16 residues long. The V gene's germline CDR1 is MNHEY and CDR2 SMNVEV (reference sequence). The CDR3 DNA sequence: TGTGCCAGCAGGGCTAGCGGGAGCATACTTACAGATACGCAGTATTTT. It encodes CASRASGSILTDTQYF.

This clone was counted a single time. V gene TRBV5-4 combines with J gene TRBJ1-4; a weak D match, TRBD1 (5 bases). Germline CDR1 SGHNT, CDR2 YYREEE (reference sequence). Deletions cut 4 bases from V and 6 bases from J, with 13 bases between. CDR3 length: 14 residues. CDR3 amino acids: CASSRRGLDEKLFF. The CDR3 DNA sequence: TGTGCCAGCAGCCGACGGGGCCTGGATGAAAAACTGTTTTTT.

The CDR3, as DNA: TGTGCCAGTAGTATTCTGAGCGGGACCTACAATGAGCAGTTCTTC. Protein product: CASSILSGTYNEQFF. The rearrangement links TRBV19 to TRBJ2-1; TRBD2 matches at 7 bases. This CDR3 comprises 15 residues. Germline V gives CDR1 LNHDA, CDR2 SQIVND (reference sequence). V was pared by 3 bases and J by 2 bases, with 4 bases of the junction left unmatched.

The chain links TRBV28 to TRBJ1-5; possibly TRBD1 for D (5 bases). CDR1 and CDR2 (germline): MDHEN, SYDVKM. Trimming stripped 10 bases from V and 3 bases from J, with 13 bases between. The CDR3 extends over 13 amino acids. The CDR3, as DNA: TGTGCCACAAATCCGGGGACCAATCAGCCCCAGCATTTT. It encodes CATNPGTNQPQHF.

The chain is built from TRBV5-4 and TRBJ2-2, with TRBD1 matching over 8 bases. The CDR3 loop spans 14 amino acids. The V gene end was trimmed by 0 bases and the J gene end by 6 bases; junction bases not matched to a gene: 1. Germline V gene lookup returns CDR1 SGHNT and CDR2 YYREEE (reference sequence). CDR3 DNA: TGTGCCAGCAGCTTGGGGACAGGGCCCGGGGAGCTGTTTTTT. Protein product: CASSLGTGPGELFF.

The gene calls are TRBV5-4 and TRBJ2-5, with 9 nucleotides matching TRBD1. Germline CDR1 is SGHNT and CDR2 is YYREEE (reference sequence). CDR3 size: 15 residues. The junction had 5 bases not matched to a gene; V was cut back by 0 bases and J by 5 bases. CDR3 residues: CASSLGTGVGETQYF. The CDR3 DNA follows: TGTGCCAGCAGCTTGGGGACAGGGGTAGGGGAGACCCAGTACTTC.

This clone has a handful of counts. The V gene is TRBV13, the J gene TRBJ2-1, with D hard to call. CDR3 size: 13 residues. Trimming pared 7 bases from V and 9 bases from J, leaving 16 bases between. Germline-derived CDR1 and CDR2 are PRHDT and FYEKMQ (reference sequence). This CDR3 is CASTPTVAGEQFF. The CDR3, as DNA: TGTGCCAGCACCCCCACGGTGGCTGGTGAGCAGTTCTTC.

The rearrangement uses TRBV7-9 and TRBJ1-3; 12 bases line up with TRBD2. The closer fit of TRBJ2-2 to the DNA end suggests the J call may be wrong. Per the germline V gene, CDR1 is SEHNR and CDR2 is FQNEAQ (reference sequence). This CDR3 spans 16 amino acids. CDR3 coding DNA: TGTGCCAGCAGCTCGTCTAGCGGGAGGGCCTTCGGGGAGCTGTTTTTT. It yields the protein CASSSSSGRAFGELFF.

The rearrangement links TRBV2 to TRBJ2-1, with D tentatively TRBD1 (5 bases). The ends were cut back, 4 bases at V and 5 bases at J, with 15 bases in the middle. Germline values: CDR1 SNHLY, CDR2 FYNNEI. The CDR3 has 15 amino acids. The CDR3 loop is CASSGGQGLHNEQFF. DNA for the CDR3: TGTGCCAGCAGTGGTGGGCAGGGCCTCCACAATGAGCAGTTCTTC.

This chain joins TRBV4-2 and TRBJ2-5; possible D gene TRBD1, 6 bases. Trimming removed 0 bases at V and 4 bases at J, with 15 bases between. From germline, CDR1 is LGHNA and CDR2 YNFKEQ. The CDR3 contains 16 residues. The CDR3 bases are TGTGCCAGCAGCCAAGAAGGACAGCAACAAAGAGAGACCCAGTACTTC. It yields the protein CASSQEGQQQRETQYF.

The V gene is TRBV5-1, the J gene TRBJ2-7, with TRBD2 matching over 16 bases. V lost 4 bases to trimming and J lost 3 bases; unmatched junction nucleotides: 4. Germline V gives CDR1 SGHRS, CDR2 YFSETQ. This CDR3 spans 16 amino acids. As DNA, the CDR3 is TGCGCCAGCAGCGAGGGACTAGCGGGAGGGCTCTACGAGCAGTACTTC. Its protein is CASSEGLAGGLYEQYF.

The chain uses TRBV11-2 and TRBJ2-7, with 7 bases identical to TRBD1. This CDR3 has 13 residues. Germline-derived CDR1 and CDR2 are SGHAT and FQNNGV. V shed 8 bases and J 3 bases; nucleotides not matched to a gene: 7. CDR3 nucleotide sequence: TGTGCCAGCCACGGGACAGAAGACTACGAGCAGTACTTC. Amino acids: CASHGTEDYEQYF.

A single count supports this clone. The chain has TRBV2 and TRBJ2-7; D remains unclear. Trimming shortened V by 6 bases and J by 5 bases, and 11 bases separated the two germline ends. The CDR3 is made up of 12 amino acids. Looked up from germline, CDR1 is SNHLY and CDR2 is FYNNEI. CDR3 amino acids: CASRPLENEQYF. In nucleotides, the CDR3 is TGTGCCAGCAGGCCCCTTGAAAACGAGCAGTACTTC.

The chain is built from TRBV28 and TRBJ2-1; 12 nucleotides align to TRBD2. Unmatched junction bases numbered 16, after V lost 6 bases and J lost 7 bases. Per germline, CDR1 MDHEN and CDR2 SYDVKM. The CDR3 has 18 amino acids. The CDR3 is CASSGAAMLAGGSNEQFF. CDR3 in DNA: TGTGCCAGCAGCGGTGCGGCGATGCTAGCGGGAGGGTCAAATGAGCAGTTCTTC. Full variable domain (missing parts from reference TRBV28 and TRBJ2-1): DVKVTQSSRYLVKRTGEKVFLECVQDMDHENMFWYRQDPGLGLRLIYFSYDVKMKEKGDIPEGYSVSREKKERFSLILESASTNQTSMYLCASSGAAMLAGGSNEQFFGPGTRLTVL.

This chain connects TRBV7-9 to TRBJ2-7; tentative D call: TRBD1 (6 bases). V dropped 6 bases and J dropped 3 bases, with 15 bases sitting between them. CDR1 and CDR2 from the germline V gene are SEHNR and FQNEAQ (reference sequence). The CDR3 contains 14 residues. The CDR3 DNA reads TGTGCCAGCAGTTCACAGGGTACTAACTACGAGCAGTACTTC. It translates to CASSSQGTNYEQYF.

This clone occurred once. The chain employs TRBV10-3 and TRBJ2-7; 10 positions match TRBD1. This CDR3 is built from 15 residues. V lost 0 bases and J lost 6; bases outside the gene matches: 5. Germline assignment: CDR1 ENHRY and CDR2 SYGVKD. CDR3 sequence (DNA): TGTGCCATCAGTGAGTCGGAGACAGGGGGCAGCGAGCAGTACTTC. Protein sequence: CAISESETGGSEQYF.

This clone was observed a single time. CDR3 nucleotides: TGTGCCAGCAGCCGCCGGGGGGGGGAAGAGACCCAGTACTTC. Translation: CASSRRGGEETQYF. V and J are TRBV6-1 and TRBJ2-5; 8 bases fit TRBD2. CDR1 and CDR2 (germline): MNHNS, SASEGT. This CDR3 comprises 14 residues. Unmatched junction bases numbered 6, after V lost 6 bases and J lost 3 bases.

The chain employs TRBV6-5 and TRBJ2-7; 10 nucleotides agree with TRBD2. CDR1 is MNHEY, CDR2 SVGAGI, per germline. After removal of 8 bases from V and 2 bases from J, the junction contained 3 bases not matched to a gene. CDR3 length: 13 residues. CDR3 coding DNA: TGTGCCAGCCGAGCGGGAGGGCCCTACGAGCAGTACTTC. Translating it yields CASRAGGPYEQYF.

The chain's CDR3 is CASSFRLDLGAEQYF. As DNA, the CDR3 is TGTGCCAGCAGTTTCCGCCTTGACTTGGGGGCCGAGCAGTACTTC. The chain joins TRBV28 to TRBJ2-5; a possible D gene is TRBD1 (6 bases). The assigned J gene may be wrong: the sequence end matches TRBJ2-7 better. The CDR3 contains 15 residues. Germline loops: CDR1 MDHEN, CDR2 SYDVKM.

The chain employs TRBV6-1 and TRBJ1-1; D is possibly TRBD1 (5 bases). The ends were cut back, 7 bases at V and 4 bases at J, with 16 bases in the middle. The CDR3 loop spans 14 amino acids. The germline V gene has CDR1 MNHNS and CDR2 SASEGT. Written as DNA, the CDR3 is TGTGCCAGCACTCCGTGGGGCCGGAGCACTGAAGCTTTCTTT. This translates into CASTPWGRSTEAFF.

V is TRBV10-1 and J is TRBJ2-1; possible D gene TRBD1, 6 bases. The CDR3 has 17 amino acids. Trimming cost V 0 bases and J 10 bases, with 22 bases left between them. From germline, CDR1 is WNHNN and CDR2 SYGVQD (reference sequence). The CDR3 reads CASSESGPGAAWGEQFF. DNA of the CDR3: TGCGCCAGCAGTGAGTCGGGGCCAGGGGCCGCGTGGGGGGAGCAGTTCTTC.

The chain combines TRBV28 with TRBJ1-5; unclear D gene. V was pared by 6 bases and J by 7 bases, with 10 bases between. Germline V gene sequence: CDR1 MDHEN, CDR2 SYDVKM. The CDR3 loop spans 12 amino acids. The CDR3 bases are TGTGCCAGCAGCCAAGGTGGCCAGCCCCAGCATTTT. Its protein product is CASSQGGQPQHF.

This clone was seen more than once but under ten times. V gene TRBV4-1 combines with J gene TRBJ1-2; 8 bases agree with TRBD1. V gave up 2 bases and J gave up 6 bases; unmatched junction bases: 14. Germline V gene data show CDR1 as MGHRA and CDR2 as YSYEKL. The CDR3 contains 17 residues. In DNA form, the CDR3 reads TGCGCCAGCAGCCAATTCGAGGCAGGGGGCGGTCGGCATGGCTACACCTTC. It codes for CASSQFEAGGGRHGYTF.

The rearrangement links TRBV2 to TRBJ1-4; D is unresolved. V lost 4 bases, J lost 7 bases, and 10 bases lay in between. In germline, CDR1 is SNHLY, CDR2 FYNNEI. This CDR3 has 13 residues. The CDR3 spells CASSVSEAEKLFF. CDR3 DNA: TGTGCCAGCAGTGTAAGTGAGGCTGAAAAACTGTTTTTT. Combining the CDR3 with reference TRBV2 and TRBJ1-4 gives the whole variable domain EPEVTQTPSHQVTQMGQEVILRCVPISNHLYFYWYRQILGQKVEFLVSFYNNEISEKSEIFDDQFSVERPDGSNFTLKIRSTKLEDSAMYFCASSVSEAEKLFFGSGTQLSVL.

The chain has TRBV5-1 and TRBJ1-6; 9 bases are a match to TRBD1. Per germline, CDR1 SGHRS and CDR2 YFSETQ. The CDR3 spans 15 residues. Unmatched junction bases numbered 5, after V lost 0 bases and J lost 10 bases. The CDR3 spells CASSLGSTGGSPLHF. The CDR3 DNA reads as TGCGCCAGCAGCTTGGGTAGCACAGGGGGCTCACCCCTCCACTTT.

The J gene is TRBJ2-6, the V gene TRBV28; 13 bases are shared with TRBD2. This CDR3 has 19 residues. The V gene end was trimmed by 7 bases and the J gene end by 4 bases; junction bases not matched to a gene: 13. Germline loops: CDR1 MDHEN, CDR2 SYDVKM. Here the CDR3 reads CASTLGGTSGIAGANVLTF. The CDR3 DNA sequence: TGTGCCAGCACCCTGGGAGGGACTAGCGGGATCGCGGGGGCCAACGTCCTGACTTTC. Full variable domain (remainder filled in from reference TRBV28 and TRBJ2-6): DVKVTQSSRYLVKRTGEKVFLECVQDMDHENMFWYRQDPGLGLRLIYFSYDVKMKEKGDIPEGYSVSREKKERFSLILESASTNQTSMYLCASTLGGTSGIAGANVLTFGAGSRLTVL.

V is TRBV27 and J is TRBJ1-6; perhaps TRBD1 as D (6 bases). Germline CDR1 reads MNHEY; CDR2 reads SMNVEV (reference sequence). The CDR3 length is 12 residues. Trimming removed 8 bases at V and 8 bases at J, with 10 bases between. CDR3 sequence (DNA): TGTGCCAGCCGGAACAGGGATTCACCCCTCCACTTT. Encoded protein: CASRNRDSPLHF.

The chain has TRBV15 and TRBJ2-7, with TRBD1 matching 7 bases. V was pared by 6 bases and J by 5 bases, with 4 bases of the junction left unmatched. The CDR3 is made up of 12 amino acids. Per germline, CDR1 LNHNV and CDR2 YYDKDF (reference sequence). CDR3 amino acids: CATSIDRDEQYF. In DNA, the CDR3 is TGTGCCACCAGTATTGACAGGGACGAGCAGTACTTC.